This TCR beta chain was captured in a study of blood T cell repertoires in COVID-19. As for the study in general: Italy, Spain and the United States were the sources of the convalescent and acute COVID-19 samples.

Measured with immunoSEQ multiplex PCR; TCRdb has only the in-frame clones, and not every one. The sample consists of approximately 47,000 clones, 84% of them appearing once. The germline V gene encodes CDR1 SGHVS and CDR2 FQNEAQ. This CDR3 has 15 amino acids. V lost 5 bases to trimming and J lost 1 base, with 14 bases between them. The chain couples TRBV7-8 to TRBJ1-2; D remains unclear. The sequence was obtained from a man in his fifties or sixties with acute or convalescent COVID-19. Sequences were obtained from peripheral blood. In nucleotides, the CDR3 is TGTGCCAGCAGCCCTCGCGGTTCCAATAACTATGGCTACACCTTC. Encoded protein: CASSPRGSNNYGYTF.